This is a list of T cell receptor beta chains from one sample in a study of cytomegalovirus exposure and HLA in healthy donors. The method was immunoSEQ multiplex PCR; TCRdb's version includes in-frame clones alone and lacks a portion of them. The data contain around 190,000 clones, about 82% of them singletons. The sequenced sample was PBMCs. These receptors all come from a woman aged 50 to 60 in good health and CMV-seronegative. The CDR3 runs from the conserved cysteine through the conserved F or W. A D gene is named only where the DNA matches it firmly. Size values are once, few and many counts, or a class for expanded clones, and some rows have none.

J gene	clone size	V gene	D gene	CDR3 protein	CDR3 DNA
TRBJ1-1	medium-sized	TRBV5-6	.	CASSLVSGEAFF	TGTGCCAGCAGCTTGGTCTCTGGCGAAGCTTTCTTT
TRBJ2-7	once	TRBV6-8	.	CASRDRCSGLSYEQYF	TGTGCCAGCAGGGACCGATGTAGCGGACTCTCCTACGAGCAGTACTTC
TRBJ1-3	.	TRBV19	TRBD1	CASSIGQAPGNTIYF	TGTGCCAGTAGTATCGGACAGGCGCCTGGAAACACCATATATTTT
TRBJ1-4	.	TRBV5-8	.	CASSLWQNEKLFF	TGTGCCAGCAGCTTGTGGCAAAATGAAAAACTGTTTTTT
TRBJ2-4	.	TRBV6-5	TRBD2	CASSYSSSGSNIQYF	TGTGCCAGCAGTTACTCATCTAGCGGGAGCAACATTCAGTACTTC
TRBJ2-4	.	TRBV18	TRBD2	CASSPVAGEGNIQYF	TGTGCCAGCTCACCCGTAGCGGGAGAGGGAAACATTCAGTACTTC
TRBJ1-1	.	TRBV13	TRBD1	CASRLGQMNTEAFF	TGTGCCAGCAGATTGGGACAGATGAACACTGAAGCTTTCTTT
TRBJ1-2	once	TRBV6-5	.	CASSTSGYSNYGYTF	TGTGCCAGCAGTACATCAGGCTATTCAAACTATGGCTACACCTTC
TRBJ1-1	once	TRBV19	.	CASSLLYRVVMNTEAFF	TGTGCCAGTAGTCTTCTCTACAGGGTCGTCATGAACACTGAAGCTTTCTTT
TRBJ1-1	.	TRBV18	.	CASSSGFGGNTEAFF	TGTGCCAGCTCATCGGGATTCGGGGGAAACACTGAAGCTTTCTTT
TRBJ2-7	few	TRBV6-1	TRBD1	CASKGAANSYEQYF	TGTGCCAGCAAGGGGGCGGCCAACTCCTACGAGCAGTACTTC
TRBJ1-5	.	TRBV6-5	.	CASSRDSVQPQHF	TGTGCCAGCAGCAGGGACTCTGTTCAGCCCCAGCATTTT
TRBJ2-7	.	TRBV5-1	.	CASSLDLGRGYEQYF	TGCGCCAGCAGCTTGGATCTTGGCAGGGGCTACGAGCAGTACTTC
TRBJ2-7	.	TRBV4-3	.	CASSQGRGTYEQYF	TGCGCCAGCAGCCAAGGACGAGGAACCTACGAGCAGTACTTC
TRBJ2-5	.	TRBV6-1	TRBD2	CASRRGGRETQYF	TGTGCCAGCAGGAGGGGAGGGCGAGAGACCCAGTACTTC
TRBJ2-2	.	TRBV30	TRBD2	CAWSVPQRGTGELFF	TGTGCCTGGAGTGTACCCCAGCGGGGAACCGGGGAGCTGTTTTTT
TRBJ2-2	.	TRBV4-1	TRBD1	CASSLEQGSTGELFF	TGCGCCAGCAGCCTGGAACAGGGGTCGACCGGGGAGCTGTTTTTT
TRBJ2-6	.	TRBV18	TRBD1	CASSPGQSGANVLTF	TGTGCCAGCTCCCCGGGACAGTCTGGGGCCAACGTCCTGACTTTC
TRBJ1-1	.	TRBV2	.	CASRGLVMNTEAFF	TGTGCCAGCAGGGGCTTAGTCATGAACACTGAAGCTTTCTTT
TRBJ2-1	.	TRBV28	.	CASSRNEQFF	TGTGCCAGCAGCCGTAATGAGCAGTTCTTC
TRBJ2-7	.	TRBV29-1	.	CSVEDSRGLEQYF	TGCAGCGTTGAAGACTCCCGGGGTCTCGAGCAGTACTTC
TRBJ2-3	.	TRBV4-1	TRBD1	CASSSRQGSSTDTQYF	TGCGCCAGCAGCTCGCGACAGGGGTCTAGCACAGATACGCAGTATTTT
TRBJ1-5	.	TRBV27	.	CASSLGGSGQPQHF	TGTGCCAGCAGTTTAGGTGGTTCGGGGCAGCCCCAGCATTTT
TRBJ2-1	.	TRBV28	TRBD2	CASRFSGVGHSNEQFF	TGTGCCAGCAGATTTAGCGGGGTTGGGCATAGCAATGAGCAGTTCTTC
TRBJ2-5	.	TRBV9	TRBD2	CASSGGLAGGSGETQYF	TGTGCCAGCAGCGGGGGACTAGCGGGAGGATCGGGAGAGACCCAGTACTTC
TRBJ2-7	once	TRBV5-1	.	CASSLEFSYEQYF	TGCGCCAGCAGCTTGGAGTTCTCCTACGAGCAGTACTTC
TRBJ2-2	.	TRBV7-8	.	CASSLATSTNTGELFF	TGTGCCAGCAGCTTAGCCACTAGCACGAACACCGGGGAGCTGTTTTTT
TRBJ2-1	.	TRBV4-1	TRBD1	CASSATGGEQFF	TGCGCCAGCAGCGCCACAGGGGGTGAGCAGTTCTTC
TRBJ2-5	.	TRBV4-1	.	CASSQEYSSVETQYF	TGCGCCAGCAGCCAAGAATACTCTAGCGTGGAGACCCAGTACTTC
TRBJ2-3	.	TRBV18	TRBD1	CASSPQAGGLDTQYF	TGTGCCAGCTCCCCACAGGCAGGGGGATTAGATACGCAGTATTTT
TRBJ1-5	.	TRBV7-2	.	CASSLGGGNQQPQHF	TGTGCCAGCAGCTTAGGGGGGGGAAATCAACAGCCCCAGCATTTT
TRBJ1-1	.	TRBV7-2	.	CASSLVSEAFF	TGTGCCAGCAGCTTAGTATCTGAAGCTTTCTTT
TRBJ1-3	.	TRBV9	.	CASSVRSWAGNTIYF	TGTGCCAGCAGCGTCCGGAGCTGGGCTGGAAACACCATATATTTT
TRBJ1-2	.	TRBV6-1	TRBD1	CASSRQGRSNYGYTF	TGTGCCAGCTCCCGACAGGGACGTTCCAACTATGGCTACACCTTC
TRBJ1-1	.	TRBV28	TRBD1	CASRKTGGLGYTEAFF	TGTGCCAGCAGAAAAACAGGGGGCCTAGGGTACACTGAAGCTTTCTTT
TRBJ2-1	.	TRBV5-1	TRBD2	CASSNRTRNYNEQFF	TGCGCCAGCAGCAACCGGACTAGGAACTACAATGAGCAGTTCTTC
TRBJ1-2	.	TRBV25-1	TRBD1	CASSGQGAYGYTF	TGTGCCAGCAGTGGACAGGGAGCCTATGGCTACACCTTC
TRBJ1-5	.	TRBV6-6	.	CASRSGIPAGQPQHF	TGTGCCAGCAGGTCGGGAATTCCGGCGGGTCAGCCCCAGCATTTT
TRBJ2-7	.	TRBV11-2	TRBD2	CASSLVGGGGRDTYEQYF	TGTGCCAGCAGCTTAGTAGGAGGGGGCGGGAGGGATACCTACGAGCAGTACTTC
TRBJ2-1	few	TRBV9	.	CASSVAGTDNEQFF	TGTGCCAGCAGCGTAGCCGGAACAGACAATGAGCAGTTCTTC
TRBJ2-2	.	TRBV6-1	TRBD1	CASSGGQFANTGELFF	TGTGCCAGCAGTGGGGGACAGTTCGCGAACACCGGGGAGCTGTTTTTT
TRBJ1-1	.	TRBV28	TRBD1	CASSLFQGDTEAFF	TGTGCCAGCAGTTTGTTCCAGGGGGACACTGAAGCTTTCTTT
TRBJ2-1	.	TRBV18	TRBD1	CASSPGLVQGLSNEQFF	TGTGCCAGCTCACCGGGTTTGGTACAGGGGCTCTCGAATGAGCAGTTCTTC
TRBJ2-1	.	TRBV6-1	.	CASSEAVASSMYEQFF	TGTGCCAGCAGTGAAGCGGTTGCTAGCTCGATGTATGAGCAGTTCTTC
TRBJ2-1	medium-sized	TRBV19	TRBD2	CASSIASLAGEEQFF	TGTGCCAGTAGTATAGCCTCCCTTGCGGGAGAAGAGCAGTTCTTC
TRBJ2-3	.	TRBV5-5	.	CASSLYSRDTDTQYF	TGTGCCAGCAGCTTGTATTCGAGGGACACAGATACGCAGTATTTT
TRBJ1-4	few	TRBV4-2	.	CASSQEQGTTNEKLFF	TGTGCCAGCAGCCAAGAACAGGGCACAACTAATGAAAAACTGTTTTTT
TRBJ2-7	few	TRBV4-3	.	CASSQGGAYEQYF	TGCGCCAGCAGCCAAGGCGGGGCCTACGAGCAGTACTTC
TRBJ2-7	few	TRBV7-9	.	CASSSPSRDWSSYEQYF	TGTGCCAGCAGCTCGCCTTCCCGGGACTGGAGCTCCTACGAGCAGTACTTC
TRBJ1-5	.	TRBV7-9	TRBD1	CASSQGQGRNQPQHF	TGTGCCAGCAGCCAGGGACAGGGGAGGAATCAGCCCCAGCATTTT
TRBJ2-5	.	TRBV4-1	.	CASSHQGGQETQYF	TGCGCCAGCAGCCACCAGGGGGGCCAAGAGACCCAGTACTTC
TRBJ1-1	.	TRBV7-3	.	CASSPNLRTEAFF	TGTGCCAGCAGCCCGAACCTCAGGACTGAAGCTTTCTTT
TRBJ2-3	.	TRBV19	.	CASSLQLARTDTQYF	TGTGCCAGTAGTCTCCAGCTAGCGCGCACAGATACGCAGTATTTT
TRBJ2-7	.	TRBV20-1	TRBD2	CSATGGYEQYF	TGCAGTGCCACGGGGGGATACGAGCAGTACTTC
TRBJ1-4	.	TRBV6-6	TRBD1	CASRRDRLNEKLFF	TGTGCCAGCAGAAGGGACAGATTAAATGAAAAACTGTTTTTT
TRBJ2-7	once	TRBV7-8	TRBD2	CASSLEGGSSYEQYF	TGTGCCAGCAGCTTAGAAGGCGGGAGTTCCTACGAGCAGTACTTC
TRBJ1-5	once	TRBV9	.	CASSVGSGNQPQHF	TGTGCCAGCAGCGTAGGGTCAGGCAATCAGCCCCAGCATTTT
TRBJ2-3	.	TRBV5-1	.	CASQTTDTQYF	TGCGCCAGCCAGACTACAGATACGCAGTATTTT
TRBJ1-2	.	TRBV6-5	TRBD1	CASSSGDSYGYTF	TGTGCCAGCAGTTCTGGGGACAGCTATGGCTACACCTTC
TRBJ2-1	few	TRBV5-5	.	CASSFVRNEQFF	TGTGCCAGCAGCTTCGTCCGCAATGAGCAGTTCTTC